A single sample is the source of the 16 T cell receptor beta chains below, sequenced in a study of T-cell memory formation after mild COVID-19. TCRdb reprocessed the 5' RACE reads with MiXCR, giving one entry per CDR3 protein. The sample holds over 450,000 distinct CDR3 sequences; about a fifth are singletons and the top ten take roughly an eighth. Material: PBMCs or a T cell subset sorted from them (not recorded which). The receptor source for this set is an adult woman who had mild COVID-19 (a few samples of this study predate the infection). Cell type and time point are not known.

The J gene is TRBJ1-4, the V gene TRBV5-1, with a weak D call TRBD1 (6 bases). Germline loops: CDR1 SGHRS, CDR2 YFSETQ. V lost 2 bases, J lost 0 bases, and 8 bases lay in between. This CDR3 has 15 residues. The CDR3 here is CASSFRTATNEKLFF. As DNA, the CDR3 is TGCGCCAGCAGCTTCAGGACAGCAACTAATGAAAAACTGTTTTTT.

This clonotype was picked up a small number of times. The chain has TRBV19 and TRBJ2-1; D gene ambiguous. Germline V lookup: CDR1 LNHDA, CDR2 SQIVND (reference sequence). V was clipped by 10 bases and J by 6 bases, with 10 bases between them. The CDR3 runs 11 residues. CDR3: CATGVANEQFF. The CDR3 DNA is TGTGCCACCGGTGTTGCCAATGAGCAGTTCTTC.

The genes are TRBV4-1 and TRBJ2-5, with TRBD1 matching 7 bases. CDR1 is MGHRA and CDR2 is YSYEKL in the germline V gene. The CDR3 length is 14 residues. V lost 1 base and J lost 5; bases outside the gene matches: 4. CDR3 sequence reads: CASSQGGGRETQYF. DNA of the CDR3: TGCGCCAGCAGCCAAGGAGGGGGCCGGGAGACCCAGTACTTC.

J is TRBJ2-3 and V is TRBV7-3; D is unresolved. Trimming stripped 1 base from V and 6 bases from J, with 17 bases between. Per germline, CDR1 SGHTA and CDR2 FQGTGA. This CDR3 comprises 16 residues. CDR3 in DNA: TGTGCCAGCAGCTTAAACCCCCCCGGGTTCGAGGATACGCAGTATTTT. Translated: CASSLNPPGFEDTQYF.

This clonotype was seen a handful of times. The rearrangement uses TRBV5-1 and TRBJ2-1; 10 positions agree with TRBD2. Germline V gene sequence: CDR1 SGHRS, CDR2 YFSETQ. V was pared by 2 bases and J by 9 bases, with 8 bases of the junction left unmatched. The CDR3 totals 15 residues. The CDR3 DNA is TGCGCCAGCAGCTTAACTAGCGGGATACCTAGTGAGCAGTTCTTC. This encodes CASSLTSGIPSEQFF.

This clonotype has ten or more counts. This chain joins TRBV19 and TRBJ2-4, with unresolved D. Germline V gives CDR1 LNHDA, CDR2 SQIVND (reference sequence). The CDR3 is made up of 15 amino acids. The V end lost 10 bases, the J end lost 5 bases, and 21 bases lay between the germline ends. In DNA, the CDR3 is TGTGCCACCACCCAGCCATCGGGTTCCGAAAACATTCAGTACTTC. As protein: CATTQPSGSENIQYF. The whole variable domain, filled in from reference TRBV19 and TRBJ2-4, reads DGGITQSPKYLFRKEGQNVTLSCEQNLNHDAMYWYRQDPGQGLRLIYYSQIVNDFQKGDIAEGYSVSREKKESFPLTVTSAQKNPTAFYLCATTQPSGSENIQYFGAGTRLSVL.

This clonotype was observed many times. The chain joins TRBV15 to TRBJ1-2; 8 bases line up with TRBD1. V dropped 5 bases and J dropped 4; count of bases not matched to a gene: 6. Germline V gives CDR1 LNHNV, CDR2 YYDKDF (reference sequence). The CDR3 has 14 amino acids. This chain's CDR3 is CATSLPDRGYGYTF. CDR3 DNA: TGTGCCACCAGCCTTCCCGACAGGGGCTATGGCTACACCTTC.

There are a few counts of this clonotype. V is TRBV12-3 or TRBV12-4 and J is TRBJ1-5; D unresolved. This CDR3 is built from 12 residues. The V end was cut by 5 bases, the J end by 4 bases, with 6 bases between. The CDR3 sequence is CASSAFNQPQHF. The DNA for the CDR3 is TGTGCCAGCAGTGCCTTTAATCAGCCCCAGCATTTT.

V is TRBV7-2 and J is TRBJ1-2; D is uncertain. Trimming pared 0 bases from V and 2 bases from J, leaving 10 bases between. The CDR3 length is 15 residues. Germline V lookup: CDR1 SGHTA, CDR2 FQGNSA. This CDR3 is CASSLAGSANYGYTF. Here the CDR3 DNA reads TGTGCCAGCAGCTTAGCCGGCAGCGCCAACTATGGCTACACCTTC.

This clonotype was seen a few times. The chain couples TRBV9 to TRBJ2-2; D perhaps matches TRBD1 (6 bases). This CDR3 has 16 amino acids. The V and J ends lost 5 bases and 1 base respectively, with 15 bases between them. Germline loops: CDR1 SGDLS, CDR2 YYNGEE. The CDR3 nucleotides are TGTGCCAGCAGACCCCACCAGGGGCTGAACACCGGGGAGCTGTTTTTT. This sequence encodes CASRPHQGLNTGELFF.

The chain uses TRBV7-2 and TRBJ2-2; TRBD1 matches at 8 bases. The CDR3 is made up of 19 amino acids. Per the germline V gene, CDR1 is SGHTA and CDR2 is FQGNSA. J was trimmed by 6 bases and V by 4 bases; bases with no gene match: 19. CDR3 sequence (DNA): TGTGCCAGCAGCTCTCGCGTAGGGGCGGTACAGGGGGGACCCGGGGAGCTGTTTTTT. Translating gives CASSSRVGAVQGGPGELFF. Supplemented by reference TRBV7-2 and TRBJ2-2, the full variable domain reads GAGVSQSPSNKVTEKGKDVELRCDPISGHTALYWYRQSLGQGLEFLIYFQGNSAPDKSGLPSDRFSAERTGGSVSTLTIQRTQQEDSAVYLCASSSRVGAVQGGPGELFFGEGSRLTVL.

J is TRBJ2-1 and V is TRBV7-9, with TRBD2 matching over 9 bases. Per the germline V gene, CDR1 is SEHNR and CDR2 is FQNEAQ (reference sequence). V trimming: 4 bases; J trimming: 6 bases; junction bases outside the gene matches: 7. The CDR3 spans 15 residues. CDR3 protein: CASSSQGTSFNEQFF. For the CDR3, the DNA is TGTGCCAGCAGCTCACAGGGGACTAGCTTCAATGAGCAGTTCTTC. Combining the CDR3 with reference TRBV7-9 and TRBJ2-1 gives the whole variable domain DTGVSQNPRHKITKRGQNVTFRCDPISEHNRLYWYRQTLGQGPEFLTYFQNEAQLEKSRLLSDRFSAERPKGSFSTLEIQRTEQGDSAMYLCASSSQGTSFNEQFFGPGTRLTVL.

V gene TRBV7-8 combines with J gene TRBJ2-7; possible D gene TRBD1, 6 bases. V was pared by 1 base and J by 3 bases, with 16 bases between. CDR1 is SGHVS and CDR2 is FQNEAQ in the germline V gene. The CDR3 totals 16 residues. The CDR3 spells CASSLEQGYSIYEQYF. The CDR3 DNA sequence: TGTGCCAGCAGCTTAGAACAGGGCTATTCTATCTACGAGCAGTACTTC. Looking up the rest from reference TRBV7-8 and TRBJ2-7 gives the full variable domain: GAGVSQSPRYKVAKRGQDVALRCDPISGHVSLFWYQQALGQGPEFLTYFQNEAQLDKSGLPSDRFFAERPEGSVSTLKIQRTQQEDSAVYLCASSLEQGYSIYEQYFGPGTRLTVT.

J is TRBJ2-3 and V is TRBV15; perhaps TRBD2 as D (5 bases). Germline CDR1 is LNHNV and CDR2 is YYDKDF (reference sequence). CDR3 size: 14 residues. V shed 4 bases and J shed 2 bases, with 10 bases lying between them. In nucleotides, the CDR3 is TGTGCCACCAGCACGACTATAATCACAGATACGCAGTATTTT. Protein sequence: CATSTTIITDTQYF.

The chain combines TRBV10-3 with TRBJ1-6; tentatively, D is TRBD1 (5 bases). The germline V gene encodes CDR1 ENHRY and CDR2 SYGVKD. The CDR3 loop spans 14 amino acids. Trimming cost V 3 bases and J 6 bases, with 9 bases left between them. CDR3 in DNA: TGTGCCATCAGTGATCGAGGGGTTAATTCACCCCTCCACTTT. It yields the protein CAISDRGVNSPLHF.

V is TRBV9 and J is TRBJ2-3; 8 nucleotides agree with TRBD2. The germline V gene has CDR1 SGDLS and CDR2 YYNGEE. The CDR3 covers 17 residues. The V segment lost 2 bases and the J segment 5 bases; nucleotides outside the gene matches: 13. CDR3 DNA: TGTGCCAGCAGCGTTTCTAGCGGGTTGAGTCTCGGAGATACGCAGTATTTT. Amino acid sequence: CASSVSSGLSLGDTQYF. Combining the CDR3 with reference TRBV9 and TRBJ2-3 gives the whole variable domain DSGVTQTPKHLITATGQRVTLRCSPRSGDLSVYWYQQSLDQGLQFLIQYYNGEERAKGNILERFSAQQFPDLHSELNLSSLELGDSALYFCASSVSSGLSLGDTQYFGPGTRLTVL.